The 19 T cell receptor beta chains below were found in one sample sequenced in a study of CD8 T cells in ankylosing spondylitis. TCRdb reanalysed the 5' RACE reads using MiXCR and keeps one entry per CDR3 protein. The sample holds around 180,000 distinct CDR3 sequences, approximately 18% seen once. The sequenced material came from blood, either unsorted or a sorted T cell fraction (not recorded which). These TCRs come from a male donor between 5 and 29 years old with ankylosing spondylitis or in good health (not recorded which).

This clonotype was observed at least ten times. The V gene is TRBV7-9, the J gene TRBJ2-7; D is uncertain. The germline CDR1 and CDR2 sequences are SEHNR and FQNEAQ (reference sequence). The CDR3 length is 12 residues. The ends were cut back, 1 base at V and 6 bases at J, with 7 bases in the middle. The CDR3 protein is CASSLEGFEQYV. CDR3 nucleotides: TGTGCCAGCAGCTTAGAAGGGTTCGAGCAGTACGTC.

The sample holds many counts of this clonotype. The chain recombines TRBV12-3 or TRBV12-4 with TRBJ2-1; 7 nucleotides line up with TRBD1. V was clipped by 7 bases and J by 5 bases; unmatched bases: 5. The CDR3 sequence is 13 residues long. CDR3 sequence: CASKGQLDNEQFF. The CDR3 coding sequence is TGTGCCAGCAAGGGACAGTTAGACAATGAGCAGTTCTTC.

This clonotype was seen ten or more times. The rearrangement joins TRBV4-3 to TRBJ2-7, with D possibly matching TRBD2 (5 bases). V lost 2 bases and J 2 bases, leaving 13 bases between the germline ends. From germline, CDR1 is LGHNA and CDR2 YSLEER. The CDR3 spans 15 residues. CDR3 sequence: CASSQLTDYTYEQYF. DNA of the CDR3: TGCGCCAGCAGCCAACTCACCGACTACACCTACGAGCAGTACTTC.

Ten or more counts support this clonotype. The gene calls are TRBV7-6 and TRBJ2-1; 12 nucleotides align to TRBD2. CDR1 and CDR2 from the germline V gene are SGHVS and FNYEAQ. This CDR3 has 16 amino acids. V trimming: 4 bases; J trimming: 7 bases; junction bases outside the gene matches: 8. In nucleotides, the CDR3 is TGTGCCAGCAGCTCAAGGACTAGCGGGAAAGGTAATGAGCAGTTCTTC. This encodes CASSSRTSGKGNEQFF.

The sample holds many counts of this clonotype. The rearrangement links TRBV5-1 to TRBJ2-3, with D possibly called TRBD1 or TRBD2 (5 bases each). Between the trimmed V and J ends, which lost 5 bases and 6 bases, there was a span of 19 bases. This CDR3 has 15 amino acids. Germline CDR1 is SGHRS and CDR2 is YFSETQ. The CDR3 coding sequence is TGCGCCAGCAGGTACCGGGGCTTGTCGGTGGATACGCAGTATTTT. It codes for CASRYRGLSVDTQYF.

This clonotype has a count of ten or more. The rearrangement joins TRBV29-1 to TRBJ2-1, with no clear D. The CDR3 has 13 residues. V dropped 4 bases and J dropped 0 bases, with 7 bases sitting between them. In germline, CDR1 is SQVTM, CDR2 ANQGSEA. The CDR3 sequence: CSVGTSSYNEQFF. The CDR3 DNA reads TGCAGCGTTGGGACGAGCTCCTACAATGAGCAGTTCTTC.

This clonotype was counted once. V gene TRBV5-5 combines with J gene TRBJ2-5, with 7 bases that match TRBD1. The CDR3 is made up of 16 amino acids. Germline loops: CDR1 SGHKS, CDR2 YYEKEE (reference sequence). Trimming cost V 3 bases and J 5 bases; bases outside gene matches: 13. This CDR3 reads CASSWLPGQTTETQYF. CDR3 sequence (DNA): TGTGCCAGCAGCTGGCTGCCGGGACAGACAACGGAGACCCAGTACTTC.

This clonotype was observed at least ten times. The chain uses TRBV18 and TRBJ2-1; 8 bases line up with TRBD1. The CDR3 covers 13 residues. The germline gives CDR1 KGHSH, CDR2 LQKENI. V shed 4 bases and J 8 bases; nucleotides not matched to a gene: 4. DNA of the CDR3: TGTGCCAGCTCACAAGGGGACAGGTATGAGCAGTTCTTC. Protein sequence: CASSQGDRYEQFF.

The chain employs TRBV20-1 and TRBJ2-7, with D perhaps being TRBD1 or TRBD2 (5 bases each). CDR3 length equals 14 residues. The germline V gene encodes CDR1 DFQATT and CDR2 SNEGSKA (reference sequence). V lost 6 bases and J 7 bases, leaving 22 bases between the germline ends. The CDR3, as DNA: TGCAGTGCAATGGGGACGACTGGGGTTCGGGAGCAGTACTTC. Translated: CSAMGTTGVREQYF.

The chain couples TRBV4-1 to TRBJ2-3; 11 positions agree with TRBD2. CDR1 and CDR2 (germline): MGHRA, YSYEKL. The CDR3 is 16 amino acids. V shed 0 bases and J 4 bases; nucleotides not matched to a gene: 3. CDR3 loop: CASSQEAGLAADTQYF. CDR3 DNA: TGCGCCAGCAGCCAAGAAGCGGGACTAGCGGCAGATACGCAGTATTTT.

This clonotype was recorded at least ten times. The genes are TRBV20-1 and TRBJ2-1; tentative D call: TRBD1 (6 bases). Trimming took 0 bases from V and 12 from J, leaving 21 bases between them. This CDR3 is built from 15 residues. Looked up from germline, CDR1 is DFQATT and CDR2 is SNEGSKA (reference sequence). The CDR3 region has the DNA TGCAGTGCTAGAGACCCTAGGAATCCGGGACACCTGCAGTTCTTC. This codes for CSARDPRNPGHLQFF.

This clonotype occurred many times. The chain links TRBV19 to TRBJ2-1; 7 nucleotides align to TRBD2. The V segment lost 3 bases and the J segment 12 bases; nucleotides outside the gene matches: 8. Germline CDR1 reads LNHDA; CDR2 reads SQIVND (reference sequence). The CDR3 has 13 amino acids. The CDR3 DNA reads TGTGCCAGTAGTATTGCTAGCGGATCTTCGCAGTTCTTC. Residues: CASSIASGSSQFF. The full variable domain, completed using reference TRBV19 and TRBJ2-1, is DGGITQSPKYLFRKEGQNVTLSCEQNLNHDAMYWYRQDPGQGLRLIYYSQIVNDFQKGDIAEGYSVSREKKESFPLTVTSAQKNPTAFYLCASSIASGSSQFFGPGTRLTVL.

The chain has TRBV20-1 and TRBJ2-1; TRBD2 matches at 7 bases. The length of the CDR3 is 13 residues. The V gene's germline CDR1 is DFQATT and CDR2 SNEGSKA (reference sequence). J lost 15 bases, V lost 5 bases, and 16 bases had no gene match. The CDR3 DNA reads TGCAGTGCTCGATCCCGCTGGCGGGAGATTCCGTTCTTC. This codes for CSARSRWREIPFF.

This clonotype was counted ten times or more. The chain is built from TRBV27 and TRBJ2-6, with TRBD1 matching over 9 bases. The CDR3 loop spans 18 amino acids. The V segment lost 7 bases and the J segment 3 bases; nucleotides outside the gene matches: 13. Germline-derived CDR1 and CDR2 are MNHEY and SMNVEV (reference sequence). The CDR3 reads CASMPWDRDLGGANVLTF. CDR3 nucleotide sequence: TGTGCCAGCATGCCTTGGGACAGGGATTTGGGTGGGGCCAACGTCCTGACTTTC.

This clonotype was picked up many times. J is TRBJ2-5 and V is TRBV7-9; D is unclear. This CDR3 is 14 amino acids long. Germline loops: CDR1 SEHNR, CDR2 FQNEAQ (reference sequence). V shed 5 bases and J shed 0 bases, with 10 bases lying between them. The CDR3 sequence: CASSPVRYQETQYF. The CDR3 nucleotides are TGTGCCAGCAGCCCAGTACGGTACCAAGAGACCCAGTACTTC.

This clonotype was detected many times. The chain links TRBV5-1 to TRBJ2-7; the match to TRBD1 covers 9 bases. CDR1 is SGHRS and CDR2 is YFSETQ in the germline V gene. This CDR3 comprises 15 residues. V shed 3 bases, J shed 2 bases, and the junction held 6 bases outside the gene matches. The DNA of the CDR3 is TGCGCCAGCAGCTCAGGGACAGGGTTAACCTACGAGCAGTACTTC. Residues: CASSSGTGLTYEQYF.

CDR3 region: CAWSVPPSGNEQFF. CDR3 DNA: TGTGCCTGGAGTGTACCTCCTAGCGGCAATGAGCAGTTCTTC. The rearrangement links TRBV30 to TRBJ2-1; TRBD2 matches 7 bases. The CDR3 is 14 residues long. V gave up 0 bases and J gave up 6 bases; unmatched junction bases: 5. The V gene's germline CDR1 is GTSNPN and CDR2 SVGIG (reference sequence).

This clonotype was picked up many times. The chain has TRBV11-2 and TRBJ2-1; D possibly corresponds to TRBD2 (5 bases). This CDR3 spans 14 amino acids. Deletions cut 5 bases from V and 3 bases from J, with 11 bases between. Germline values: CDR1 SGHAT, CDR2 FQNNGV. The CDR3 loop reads CASSRSLVYNEQFF. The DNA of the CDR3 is TGTGCCAGCAGCCGGTCACTAGTCTACAATGAGCAGTTCTTC.

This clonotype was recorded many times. The CDR3 DNA reads as TGTGCCAGCAGTGGCACAGGGGAAGCCGGGGAGCTGTTTTTT. This encodes CASSGTGEAGELFF. The chain has TRBV6-4 and TRBJ2-2, with 7 bases that match TRBD1. The germline V gene has CDR1 MRHNA and CDR2 SNTAGT. The V gene end was trimmed by 4 bases and the J gene end by 6 bases; junction bases not matched to a gene: 5. This CDR3 comprises 14 residues.